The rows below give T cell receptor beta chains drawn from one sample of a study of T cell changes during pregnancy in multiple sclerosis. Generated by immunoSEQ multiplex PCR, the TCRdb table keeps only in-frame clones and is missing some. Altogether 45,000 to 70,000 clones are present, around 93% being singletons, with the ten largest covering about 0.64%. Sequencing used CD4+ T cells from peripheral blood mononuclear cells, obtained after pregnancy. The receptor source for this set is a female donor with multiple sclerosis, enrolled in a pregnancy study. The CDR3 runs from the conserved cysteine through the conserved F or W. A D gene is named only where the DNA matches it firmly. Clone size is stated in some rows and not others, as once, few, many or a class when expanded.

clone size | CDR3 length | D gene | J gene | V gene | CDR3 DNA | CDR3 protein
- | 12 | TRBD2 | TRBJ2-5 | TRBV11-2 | TGTGCCAGCAGTTCGGGGGGGGAGACCCAGTACTTC | CASSSGGETQYF
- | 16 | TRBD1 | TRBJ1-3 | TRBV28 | TGTGCCAGCAGTTTATCGACAGGGGCACCTGGAAACACCATATATTTT | CASSLSTGAPGNTIYF
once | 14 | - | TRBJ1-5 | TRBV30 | TGTGCCTGGAGTGTAGGAGGGGGCAATCAGCCCCAGCATTTT | CAWSVGGGNQPQHF
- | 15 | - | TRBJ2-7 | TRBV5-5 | TGTGCCAGCAGCTTGAGGGAGCTGGTCTCGCACGAGCAGTACTTC | CASSLRELVSHEQYF
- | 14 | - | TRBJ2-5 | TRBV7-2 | TGTGCCAGCAGCTTAGTCGGGGGCCAAGAGACCCAGTACTTC | CASSLVGGQETQYF
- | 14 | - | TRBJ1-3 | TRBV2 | TGTGCCAGCAGCACAGGGTTAGCGGGAAACACCATATATTTT | CASSTGLAGNTIYF
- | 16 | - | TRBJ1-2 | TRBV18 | TGTGCCAGCTCACCACTTTCAGGGGTAATAGACTATGGCTACACCTTC | CASSPLSGVIDYGYTF
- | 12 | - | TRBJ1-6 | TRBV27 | TGTGCCAGCAGGGAGGTTTTTTCACCCCTCCACTTT | CASREVFSPLHF
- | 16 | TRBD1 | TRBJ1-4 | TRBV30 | TGTGCCTGGAATACAGGACAGGGGCGATCTAATGAAAAACTGTTTTTT | CAWNTGQGRSNEKLFF
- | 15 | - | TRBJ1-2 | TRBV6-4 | TGTGCCAGCAGTGACGACGGAGGGGCTAACTATGGCTACACCTTC | CASSDDGGANYGYTF
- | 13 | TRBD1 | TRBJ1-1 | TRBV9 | TGTGCCAGCAGTCTCGACAGGGTTACTGAAGCTTTCTTT | CASSLDRVTEAFF
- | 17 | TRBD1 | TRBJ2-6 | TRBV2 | TGTGCCAGCAGTCGGGACAGTCTTAGCTCTGGGGCCAACGTCCTGACTTTC | CASSRDSLSSGANVLTF
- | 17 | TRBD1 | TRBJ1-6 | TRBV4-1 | TGCGCCAGCAGCGAGTTCACGGGACAGGTCCTCAATTCACCCCTCCACTTT | CASSEFTGQVLNSPLHF
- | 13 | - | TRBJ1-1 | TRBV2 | TGTGCCTCCCGGCCACAGGAGAACACTGAAGCTTTCTTT | CASRPQENTEAFF
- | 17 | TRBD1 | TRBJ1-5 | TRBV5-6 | TGTGCCAGCAGCAGGACAGGGATCTGGGCGAGCAATCAGCCCCAGCATTTT | CASSRTGIWASNQPQHF
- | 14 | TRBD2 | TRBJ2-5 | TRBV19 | TGTGCCAGTGGCTCTAGCGGGGGACAAGAGACCCAGTACTTC | CASGSSGGQETQYF
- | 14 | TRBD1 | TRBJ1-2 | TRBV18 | TGTGCCAGCTCCCCCACAGGGGCCGCGGGGGGCTACACCTTC | CASSPTGAAGGYTF
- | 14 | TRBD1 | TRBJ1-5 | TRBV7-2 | TGTGCCAGCAGCGCAAACAGGGGGGGCCAGCCCCAGCATTTT | CASSANRGGQPQHF
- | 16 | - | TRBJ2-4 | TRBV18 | TGTGCCAGCTCACCACGTGGTGACATAGCCAAAAACATTCAGTACTTC | CASSPRGDIAKNIQYF
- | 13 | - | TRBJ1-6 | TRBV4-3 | TGCGCCAGCAGCCAAGAGACAGACCGGCCCCTCCACTTT | CASSQETDRPLHF
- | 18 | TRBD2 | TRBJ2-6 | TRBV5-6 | TGTGCCAGCACCAAAAGAACAGCGGGGGTTACTGGGGCCAACGTCCTGACTTTC | CASTKRTAGVTGANVLTF
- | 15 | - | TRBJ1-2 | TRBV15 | TGTGCCACCAGCAGAGATGCAGGGTTTAACTATGGCTACACCTTC | CATSRDAGFNYGYTF
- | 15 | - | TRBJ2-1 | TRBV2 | TGTGCCAGCAGTGAAGCTGGGGCGCGGTACAATGAGCAGTTCTTC | CASSEAGARYNEQFF
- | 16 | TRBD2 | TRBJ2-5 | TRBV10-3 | TGTGCCACCGGACTAGCGGGGGGCCGGGGGCAAGAGACCCAGTACTTC | CATGLAGGRGQETQYF
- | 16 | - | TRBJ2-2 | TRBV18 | TGTGCCAGCTCACCAATTTCGACACTGAACACCGGGGAGCTGTTTTTT | CASSPISTLNTGELFF
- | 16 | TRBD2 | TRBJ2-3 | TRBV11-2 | TGTGCCAGCAGCTTTAAGCGGGGGGCTAGCACAGATACGCAGTATTTT | CASSFKRGASTDTQYF
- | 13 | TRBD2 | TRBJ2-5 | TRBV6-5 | TGTGCCAGCTGTCGGGGGGGCGATGAGACCCAGTACTTC | CASCRGGDETQYF
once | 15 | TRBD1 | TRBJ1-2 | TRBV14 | TGTGCCAGCAGCCCCAGTTTGACAGGGGGCTTAGGCTACACCTTC | CASSPSLTGGLGYTF
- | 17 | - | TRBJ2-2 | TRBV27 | TGTGCCAGCAGTTCCCTGGACAGTCGGGTAGGAACCGGGGAGCTGTTTTTT | CASSSLDSRVGTGELFF
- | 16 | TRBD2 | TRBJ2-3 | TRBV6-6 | TGTGCCAGCAGTAAGCGGACTAGCGCTTCGCCAGATACGCAGTATTTT | CASSKRTSASPDTQYF
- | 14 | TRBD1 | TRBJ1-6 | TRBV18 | TGTGCCAGCTCACCGGGACAGGGTAATTCACCCCTCCACTTT | CASSPGQGNSPLHF
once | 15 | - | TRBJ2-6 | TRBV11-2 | TGTGCCAGCAGCCCCACGGGAGCCGGGGCCAACGTCCTGACTTTC | CASSPTGAGANVLTF